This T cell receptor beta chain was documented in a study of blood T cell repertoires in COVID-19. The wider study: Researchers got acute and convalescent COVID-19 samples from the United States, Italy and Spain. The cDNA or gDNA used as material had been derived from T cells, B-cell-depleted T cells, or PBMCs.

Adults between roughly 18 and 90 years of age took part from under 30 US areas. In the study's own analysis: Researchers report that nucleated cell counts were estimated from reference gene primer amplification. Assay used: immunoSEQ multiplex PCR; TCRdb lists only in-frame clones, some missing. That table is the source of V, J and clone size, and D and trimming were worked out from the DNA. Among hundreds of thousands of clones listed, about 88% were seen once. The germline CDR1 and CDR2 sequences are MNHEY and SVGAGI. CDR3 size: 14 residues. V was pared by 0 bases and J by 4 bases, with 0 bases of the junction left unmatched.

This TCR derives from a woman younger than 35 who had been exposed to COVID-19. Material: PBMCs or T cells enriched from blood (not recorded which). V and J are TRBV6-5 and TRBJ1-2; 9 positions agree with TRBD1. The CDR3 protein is CASSYSTGGYGYTF. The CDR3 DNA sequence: TGTGCCAGCAGTTACTCGACAGGGGGCTATGGCTACACCTTC.